This T cell receptor beta chain was profiled in a study of T cell changes during pregnancy in multiple sclerosis. Data came from immunoSEQ multiplex PCR; TCRdb stores just in-frame clones and leaves some out. The repertoire consists of around 70,000 clones, with 85% to 95% occurring once and the leading ten covering about 2%. The CDR3 has 12 residues. The V end was cut by 6 bases, the J end by 2 bases, with 8 bases between. The germline V gene has CDR1 SGHAT and CDR2 FQNNGV. The source was peripheral blood, collected before pregnancy. The chain links TRBV11-2 to TRBJ2-7; D remains ambiguous. This receptor was taken from a female donor with multiple sclerosis, enrolled in a pregnancy study. In DNA, the CDR3 is TGTGCCAGCAGTTTTCCAACCTACGAGCAGTACTTC. Its protein product is CASSFPTYEQYF.